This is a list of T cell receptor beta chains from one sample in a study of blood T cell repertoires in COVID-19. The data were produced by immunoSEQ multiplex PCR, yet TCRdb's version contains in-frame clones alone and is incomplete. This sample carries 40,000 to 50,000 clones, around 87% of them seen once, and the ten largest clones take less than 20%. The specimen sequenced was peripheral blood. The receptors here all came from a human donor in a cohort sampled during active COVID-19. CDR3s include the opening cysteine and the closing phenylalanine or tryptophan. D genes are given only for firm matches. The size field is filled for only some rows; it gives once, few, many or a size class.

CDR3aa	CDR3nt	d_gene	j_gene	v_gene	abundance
CASSSTSGGAGEQFF	TGTGCCAGCAGCTCCACTAGCGGGGGGGCCGGTGAGCAGTTCTTC	TRBD2	TRBJ2-1	TRBV7-8	.
CASSRLLASGTDTQYF	TGTGCCAGCAGCCGGTTACTAGCGTCGGGGACGGATACGCAGTATTTT	TRBD2	TRBJ2-3	TRBV28	.
CASSSDSSYEQYF	TGTGCCAGCAGTTCGGACAGTTCCTACGAGCAGTACTTC	.	TRBJ2-7	TRBV6-2/TRBV6-3	.
CASSPFPGTSGNTDTQYF	TGTGCCAGCAGCCCTTTCCCCGGGACTAGCGGGAACACAGATACGCAGTATTTT	TRBD2	TRBJ2-3	TRBV11-2	.
CASSSGQGGSYGYTF	TGTGCCAGCAGCTCCGGACAGGGGGGAAGCTATGGCTACACCTTC	TRBD1	TRBJ1-2	TRBV7-9	.
CASSYNRGYEQYF	TGTGCCAGCAGTTACAACAGGGGGTACGAGCAGTACTTC	TRBD1	TRBJ2-7	TRBV6-5	once
CASSVSSIGQGARETQYF	TGTGCCAGCAGCGTATCTTCGATCGGACAGGGGGCGAGGGAGACCCAGTACTTC	TRBD1	TRBJ2-5	TRBV9	.
CSVSGTGDTGELFF	TGCAGCGTGTCCGGGACAGGGGACACCGGGGAGCTGTTTTTT	TRBD1	TRBJ2-2	TRBV29-1	.
CASSPGAPGGPGEQYF	TGTGCCAGCAGCCCTGGGGCCCCAGGGGGGCCGGGTGAGCAGTACTTC	.	TRBJ2-7	TRBV13	.
CSSPGGRLNEQFF	TGCAGCTCCCCCGGGGGGCGTTTAAATGAGCAGTTCTTC	.	TRBJ2-1	TRBV29-1	.
CASSYEDIPGELFF	TGTGCCAGCAGTTACGAGGACATCCCCGGGGAGCTGTTTTTT	.	TRBJ2-2	TRBV6-5	.
CASSSGLAPYEQYF	TGTGCCAGCAGCTCAGGACTAGCCCCCTACGAGCAGTACTTC	TRBD2	TRBJ2-7	TRBV5-4	.
CASSVDRSSTDTQYF	TGTGCCAGCAGCGTTGACAGGTCTAGCACAGATACGCAGTATTTT	.	TRBJ2-3	TRBV9	.
CASSQDLSGGLYEQYF	TGTGCCAGCAGCCAAGATCTAAGCGGGGGGCTATACGAGCAGTACTTC	TRBD2	TRBJ2-7	TRBV4-2	.
CASSLTTGVSNQPQHF	TGTGCCAGCAGTCTGACGACAGGTGTTAGCAATCAGCCCCAGCATTTT	.	TRBJ1-5	TRBV27	.
CASSVQENTEAFF	TGTGCCAGCAGCGTACAGGAGAACACTGAAGCTTTCTTT	.	TRBJ1-1	TRBV7-3	few
CAIPGTGAKYEQFF	TGTGCCATCCCCGGGACAGGGGCAAAATATGAGCAGTTCTTC	TRBD1	TRBJ2-1	TRBV2	.
CSVLTPGLNTEAFF	TGCAGCGTTCTGACTCCTGGTTTGAACACTGAAGCTTTCTTT	.	TRBJ1-1	TRBV29-1	.
CASSSLSGQAETQYF	TGTGCCAGCAGTTCGTTGTCCGGACAGGCGGAGACCCAGTACTTC	TRBD1	TRBJ2-5	TRBV28	.
CASSHYEQYF	TGTGCCAGCAGCCACTACGAGCAGTACTTC	.	TRBJ2-7	TRBV6-5	.
CAISVGSGVGEQYF	TGTGCCATCAGTGTGGGTAGCGGGGTTGGTGAGCAGTACTTC	TRBD2	TRBJ2-7	TRBV10-3	.
CASRPDYTDTQYF	TGTGCCAGCAGACCAGACTACACAGATACGCAGTATTTT	.	TRBJ2-3	TRBV6-6	.
CASSVGDPAGETQYF	TGTGCCAGCAGCGTAGGGGACCCAGCGGGAGAGACCCAGTACTTC	.	TRBJ2-5	TRBV9	.
CASSQTGGGYGYTF	TGTGCCAGCAGCCAGACAGGGGGAGGATATGGCTACACCTTC	TRBD1	TRBJ1-2	TRBV3-1/TRBV3-2	.
CASSIDRNYGYTF	TGTGCCAGTAGTATAGACCGTAACTATGGCTACACCTTC	.	TRBJ1-2	TRBV19	.
CAISDPTSGGYEQYF	TGTGCCATCAGTGACCCGACTAGCGGGGGGTACGAGCAGTACTTC	TRBD2	TRBJ2-7	TRBV10-3	.
CASSQENRLAGRTQYF	TGTGCCAGCAGCCAAGAGAATAGACTAGCGGGGCGGACCCAGTACTTC	TRBD2	TRBJ2-5	TRBV14	.
CASWDSYTKAEAFF	TGCGCCAGCTGGGACAGCTATACTAAGGCTGAAGCTTTCTTT	TRBD1	TRBJ1-1	TRBV5-1	.
CASSVDGTSGGQQFF	TGTGCCAGCAGCGTAGACGGGACTAGCGGGGGTCAGCAGTTCTTC	TRBD2	TRBJ2-1	TRBV9	.
CASSPRGYNEQFF	TGTGCCAGTAGTCCAAGGGGCTACAATGAGCAGTTCTTC	.	TRBJ2-1	TRBV19	few
CAWSVGQGNNSPLHF	TGTGCCTGGAGTGTGGGACAGGGGAATAATTCACCCCTCCACTTT	TRBD1	TRBJ1-6	TRBV30	.
CASSPEPSSYNEQFF	TGCGCCAGCAGCCCGGAGCCTAGCTCCTACAATGAGCAGTTCTTC	.	TRBJ2-1	TRBV4-1	.
CASSSTTRGGNYEQYF	TGTGCCAGCAGCTCAACGACTAGAGGTGGCAACTACGAGCAGTACTTC	.	TRBJ2-7	TRBV7-8	.
CASSPRGFGSYEQYF	TGTGCCAGCAGCCCCAGGGGCTTTGGCTCCTACGAGCAGTACTTC	.	TRBJ2-7	TRBV7-2	.
CASRWTSGRSHEQYF	TGTGCCAGCAGATGGACTAGCGGGAGGAGCCACGAGCAGTACTTC	TRBD2	TRBJ2-7	TRBV28	.